This is a list of T cell receptor beta chains from one sample in a study of CD8+ T cells in alopecia areata. Produced via immunoSEQ multiplex PCR; TCRdb's table is partial and in-frame only. The sample shows some 190,000 clones, 40% to 65% of them seen only once. The sample consisted of CD8+ T cells sorted from blood, taken at roughly week 52, from a patient treated with tofacitinib. These receptors were taken from a human donor with alopecia areata. CDR3s include the opening cysteine and the closing phenylalanine or tryptophan. The order of the fields is V gene, clone size, J gene, D gene, CDR3 protein, CDR3 DNA. The D gene is left open where the match is weak. Expanded clones are given a class, and other clones once, few, many or no size at all.

TRBV4-1	NA	TRBJ2-7	NA	CASSQFGGQAYEQYF	TGCGCCAGCAGCCAATTCGGGGGGCAAGCCTACGAGCAGTACTTC
TRBV5-4	NA	TRBJ2-7	TRBD1	CASSVGQGGSYEQYF	TGTGCCAGCAGCGTGGGACAGGGGGGCTCCTACGAGCAGTACTTC
TRBV5-6	few	TRBJ2-2	NA	CASSRDKEITGELFF	TGTGCCAGCAGCCGGGACAAGGAAATCACCGGGGAGCTGTTTTTT
TRBV2	NA	TRBJ2-7	NA	CASSEALAGWQYF	TGTGCCAGCAGTGAAGCCTTGGCAGGATGGCAGTACTTC
TRBV6-5	NA	TRBJ1-1	NA	CASTTVGLRNTEAFF	TGTGCCAGCACCACAGTGGGACTGCGGAACACTGAAGCTTTCTTT
TRBV6-1	NA	TRBJ1-4	NA	CASSEVFGEKLFF	TGTGCCAGCAGTGAAGTATTTGGGGAAAAACTGTTTTTT
TRBV27	NA	TRBJ2-1	TRBD1	CASSAGQGGNEQFF	TGTGCCAGCAGTGCCGGACAGGGGGGCAATGAGCAGTTCTTC
TRBV20-1	NA	TRBJ2-2	NA	CSARDTGELFF	TGCAGTGCTAGAGATACCGGGGAGCTGTTTTTT
TRBV6-1	once	TRBJ2-3	TRBD1	CASSVQRGRTDTQYF	TGTGCCAGCAGTGTACAGAGGGGGCGCACAGATACGCAGTATTTT
TRBV5-6	NA	TRBJ2-7	NA	CASSSQGPYEQYF	TGTGCCAGCAGCTCCCAGGGGCCATACGAGCAGTACTTC
TRBV19	few	TRBJ1-2	TRBD1	CASSRDRGPRYGYTF	TGTGCCAGTAGTCGGGACAGGGGGCCTCGCTATGGCTACACCTTC
TRBV4-1	NA	TRBJ1-5	TRBD1	CASSQVRTGDQPQHF	TGCGCCAGCAGCCAAGTCCGGACAGGGGATCAGCCCCAGCATTTT
TRBV6-5	few	TRBJ1-6	NA	CASSYSSETNSPLHF	TGTGCCAGCAGTTACTCAAGTGAAACCAATTCACCCCTCCACTTT
TRBV16	NA	TRBJ1-5	NA	CASSQTDSNQPQHF	TGTGCCAGCAGCCAGACAGATAGCAATCAGCCCCAGCATTTT
TRBV2	many	TRBJ1-1	NA	CATHPQPGLMNTEAFF	TGTGCCACCCACCCCCAACCGGGACTGATGAACACTGAAGCTTTCTTT
TRBV5-4	once	TRBJ2-1	TRBD2	CASSLVRGVYNEQFF	TGTGCCAGCAGCTTGGTGCGGGGGGTCTACAATGAGCAGTTCTTC
TRBV6-5	NA	TRBJ1-3	NA	CASSSVREVGGNTIYF	TGTGCCAGCAGTTCGGTTAGGGAAGTTGGCGGAAACACCATATATTTT
TRBV5-1	once	TRBJ2-1	NA	CASSLMVAHNEQFF	TGCGCCAGCAGCTTGATGGTAGCCCACAATGAGCAGTTCTTC
TRBV7-8	NA	TRBJ2-2	NA	CASSSTPPSSYTGELFF	TGTGCCAGCAGCTCTACGCCGCCGTCCTCCTACACCGGGGAGCTGTTTTTT
TRBV7-2	NA	TRBJ2-7	TRBD1	CASSARTGSYEQYF	TGTGCCAGCAGCGCCAGGACAGGATCCTACGAGCAGTACTTC
TRBV19	few	TRBJ2-7	TRBD2	CASSMGGGARYEQYF	TGTGCCAGTAGTATGGGCGGGGGAGCACGCTACGAGCAGTACTTC
TRBV11-2	NA	TRBJ1-1	NA	CASSLDWNTEAFF	TGTGCCAGCAGCTTAGACTGGAACACTGAAGCTTTCTTT
TRBV6-5	NA	TRBJ2-7	NA	CASSYEWQNEQYF	TGTGCCAGCAGTTACGAGTGGCAGAACGAGCAGTACTTC
TRBV10-3	NA	TRBJ1-5	NA	CAISETGLDQPQHF	TGTGCCATCAGTGAGACAGGGTTGGATCAGCCCCAGCATTTT
TRBV5-6	NA	TRBJ2-2	TRBD2	CASSFASGRGELFF	TGTGCCAGCAGCTTTGCTAGCGGTCGCGGGGAGCTGTTTTTT
TRBV6-5	NA	TRBJ2-7	NA	CASSYHGSYEQYF	TGTGCCAGCAGTTACCACGGGTCCTACGAGCAGTACTTC
TRBV6-6	NA	TRBJ2-2	NA	CASFREATGELFF	TGTGCCAGCTTCAGGGAGGCCACCGGGGAGCTGTTTTTT
TRBV7-9	NA	TRBJ2-7	TRBD1	CASSWDSSYEQYF	TGTGCCAGCAGTTGGGACAGTTCCTACGAGCAGTACTTC
TRBV13	NA	TRBJ2-7	NA	CASSPPGKYEQYF	TGTGCCAGCAGCCCACCAGGGAAGTACGAGCAGTACTTC
TRBV6-5	NA	TRBJ2-5	TRBD2	CAISEGLAETQYF	TGTGCCATCAGTGAGGGACTAGCGGAGACCCAGTACTTC
TRBV6-5	NA	TRBJ2-5	TRBD2	CASSRGGGWQETQYF	TGTGCCAGCAGTCGCGGGGGGGGCTGGCAAGAGACCCAGTACTTC
TRBV5-4	NA	TRBJ1-2	NA	CASSLQENYGYTF	TGTGCCAGCAGCTTGCAAGAGAACTATGGCTACACCTTC
TRBV12-2	NA	TRBJ1-5	NA	CASRPRGTSNQPQHF	TGTGCAAGTCGCCCGAGGGGGACGAGCAATCAGCCCCAGCATTTT
TRBV30	once	TRBJ2-3	NA	CAWSLSTDTQYF	TGTGCCTGGAGCCTGAGCACAGATACGCAGTATTTT
TRBV5-6	NA	TRBJ1-6	TRBD1	CASSFRDSGSPLHF	TGTGCCAGCAGCTTCCGGGACAGCGGTTCACCCCTCCACTTT
TRBV9	NA	TRBJ2-7	NA	CASSVGGAPTYEQYF	TGTGCCAGCAGCGTAGGCGGGGCACCGACCTACGAGCAGTACTTC
TRBV11-2	NA	TRBJ2-5	TRBD1	CASSRPGTGDQETQYF	TGTGCCAGCAGCCGGCCCGGGACAGGGGACCAAGAGACCCAGTACTTC
TRBV6-5	NA	TRBJ2-1	NA	CASMTALGDEQFF	TGTGCCAGCATGACAGCCCTAGGGGATGAGCAGTTCTTC
TRBV5-1	NA	TRBJ2-2	TRBD1	CASGSGQGPTGELFF	TGCGCCAGCGGCTCGGGACAGGGGCCCACCGGGGAGCTGTTTTTT
TRBV30	NA	TRBJ1-1	TRBD1	CAWSRSDRGALPTEAFF	TGTGCCTGGAGTAGATCGGACAGGGGGGCGCTCCCCACTGAAGCTTTCTTT
TRBV11-2	NA	TRBJ1-1	TRBD1	CASSAGTATEAFF	TGTGCCAGCAGCGCGGGGACAGCCACTGAAGCTTTCTTT
TRBV6-5	NA	TRBJ1-2	NA	CASSPTAHYGYTF	TGTGCCAGCAGTCCGACAGCCCACTATGGCTACACCTTC
TRBV2	NA	TRBJ2-7	TRBD1	CATFRGNEQYF	TGTGCCACGTTCAGGGGGAACGAGCAGTACTTC
TRBV30	NA	TRBJ2-1	TRBD2	CAWTGGVWNEQFF	TGTGCCTGGACCGGGGGGGTTTGGAATGAGCAGTTCTTC
TRBV29-1	NA	TRBJ1-2	NA	CSLWGDGYGYTF	TGCAGCCTTTGGGGGGACGGCTATGGCTACACCTTC
TRBV7-9	once	TRBJ1-2	NA	CASSLWRDGYTF	TGTGCCAGCAGCTTATGGAGAGATGGCTACACCTTC
TRBV27	NA	TRBJ2-1	NA	CATIGADEQFF	TGTGCCACTATCGGAGCCGATGAGCAGTTCTTC
TRBV4-1	NA	TRBJ1-6	NA	CASSQVSGEVYSPLHF	TGCGCCAGCAGCCAAGTCTCAGGGGAAGTGTATTCACCCCTCCACTTT